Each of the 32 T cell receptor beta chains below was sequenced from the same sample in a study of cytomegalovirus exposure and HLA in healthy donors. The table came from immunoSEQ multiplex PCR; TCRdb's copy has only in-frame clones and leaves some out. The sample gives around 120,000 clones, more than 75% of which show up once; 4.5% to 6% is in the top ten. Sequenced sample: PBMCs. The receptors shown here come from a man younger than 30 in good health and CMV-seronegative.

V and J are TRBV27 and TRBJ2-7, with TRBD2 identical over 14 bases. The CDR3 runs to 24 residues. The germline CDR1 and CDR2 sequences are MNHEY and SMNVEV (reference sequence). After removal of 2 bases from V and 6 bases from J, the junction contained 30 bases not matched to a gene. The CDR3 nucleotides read TGTGCCAGCAGTTTAAAGGGTCAAGCCGAGGGACTAGCGGGAGTTAGTCTTTGTTCGTTCGAGCAGTACTTC. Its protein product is CASSLKGQAEGLAGVSLCSFEQYF.

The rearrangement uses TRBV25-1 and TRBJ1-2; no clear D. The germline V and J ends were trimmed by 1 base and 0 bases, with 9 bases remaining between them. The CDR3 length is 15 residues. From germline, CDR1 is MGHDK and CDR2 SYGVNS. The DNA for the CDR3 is TGTGCCAGCAGTGAATCTAACGTAGCTAACTATGGCTACACCTTC. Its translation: CASSESNVANYGYTF.

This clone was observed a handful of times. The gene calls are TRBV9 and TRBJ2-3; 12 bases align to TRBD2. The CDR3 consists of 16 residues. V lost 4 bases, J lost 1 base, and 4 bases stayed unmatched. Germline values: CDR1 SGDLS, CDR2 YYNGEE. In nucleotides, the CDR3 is TGTGCCAGCAGCAAGACTAGCGGGAGCGGCACAGATACGCAGTATTTT. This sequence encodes CASSKTSGSGTDTQYF.

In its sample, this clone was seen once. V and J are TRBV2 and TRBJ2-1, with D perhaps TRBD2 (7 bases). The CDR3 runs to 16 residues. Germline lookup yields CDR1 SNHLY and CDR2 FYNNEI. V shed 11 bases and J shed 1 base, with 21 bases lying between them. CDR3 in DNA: TGTGCCTCTTTTCCTGGGGGGGGCGGGTCCTACAATGAGCAGTTCTTC. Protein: CASFPGGGGSYNEQFF.

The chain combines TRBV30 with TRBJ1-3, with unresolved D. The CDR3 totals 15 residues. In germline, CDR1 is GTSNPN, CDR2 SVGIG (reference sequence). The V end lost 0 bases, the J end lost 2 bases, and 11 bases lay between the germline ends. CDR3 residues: CAWSVREVTGNTIYF. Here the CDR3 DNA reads TGTGCCTGGAGTGTGCGGGAGGTCACTGGAAACACCATATATTTT. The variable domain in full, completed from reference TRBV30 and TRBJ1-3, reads SQTIHQWPATLVQPVGSPLSLECTVEGTSNPNLYWYRQAAGRGLQLLFYSVGIGQISSEVPQNLSASRPQDRQFILSSKKLLLSDSGFYLCAWSVREVTGNTIYFGEGSWLTVV.

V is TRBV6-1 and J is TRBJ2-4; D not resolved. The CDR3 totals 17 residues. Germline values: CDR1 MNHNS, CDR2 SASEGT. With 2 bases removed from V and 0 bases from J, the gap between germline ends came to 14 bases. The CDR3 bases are TGTGCCAGCAGTGAAAGAGGCGCAACGTTAGCCAAAAACATTCAGTACTTC. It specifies CASSERGATLAKNIQYF.

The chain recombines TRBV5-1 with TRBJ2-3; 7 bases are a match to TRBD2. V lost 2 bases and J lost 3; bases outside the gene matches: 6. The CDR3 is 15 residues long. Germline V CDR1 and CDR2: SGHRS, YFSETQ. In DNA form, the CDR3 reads TGCGCCAGCAGCTTCCGGGGGGTTGATACAGATACGCAGTATTTT. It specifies CASSFRGVDTDTQYF. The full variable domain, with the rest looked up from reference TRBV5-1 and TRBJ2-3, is KAGVTQTPRYLIKTRGQQVTLSCSPISGHRSVSWYQQTPGQGLQFLFEYFSETQRNKGNFPGRFSGRQFSNSRSEMNVSTLELGDSALYLCASSFRGVDTDTQYFGPGTRLTVL.

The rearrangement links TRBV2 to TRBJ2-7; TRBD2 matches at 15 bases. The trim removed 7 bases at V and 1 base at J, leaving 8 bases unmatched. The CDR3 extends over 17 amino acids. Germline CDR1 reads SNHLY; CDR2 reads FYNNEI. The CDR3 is CASTRTSGGAGSYEQYF. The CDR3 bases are TGTGCCAGCACCCGGACTAGCGGGGGGGCGGGTTCCTACGAGCAGTACTTC.

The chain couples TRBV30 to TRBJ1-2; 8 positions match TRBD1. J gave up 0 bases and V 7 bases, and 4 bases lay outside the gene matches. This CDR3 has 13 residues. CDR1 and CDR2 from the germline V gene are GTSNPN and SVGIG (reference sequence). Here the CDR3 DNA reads TGTGCCTCTTCGGGACAGGCTAACTATGGCTACACCTTC. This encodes CASSGQANYGYTF.

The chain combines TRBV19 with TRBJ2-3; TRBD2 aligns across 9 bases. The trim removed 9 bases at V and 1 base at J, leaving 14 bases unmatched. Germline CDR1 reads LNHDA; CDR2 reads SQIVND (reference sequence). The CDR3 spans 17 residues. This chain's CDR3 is CASRPWGREGRTDTQYF. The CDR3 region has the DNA TGTGCCAGCAGACCGTGGGGGCGGGAGGGCCGCACAGATACGCAGTATTTT.

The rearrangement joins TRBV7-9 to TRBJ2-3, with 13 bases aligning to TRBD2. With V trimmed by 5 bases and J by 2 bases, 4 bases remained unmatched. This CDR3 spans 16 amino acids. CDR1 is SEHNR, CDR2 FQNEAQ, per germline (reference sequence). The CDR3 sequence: CASSHGLAGDTDTQYF. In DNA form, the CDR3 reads TGTGCCAGCAGCCACGGACTAGCGGGAGACACAGATACGCAGTATTTT.

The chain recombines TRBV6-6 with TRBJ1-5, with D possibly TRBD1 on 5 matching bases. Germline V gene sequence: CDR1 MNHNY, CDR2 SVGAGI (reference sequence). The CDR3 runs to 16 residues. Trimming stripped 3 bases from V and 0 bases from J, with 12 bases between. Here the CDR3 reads CASSYPPGVSNQPQHF. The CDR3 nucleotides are TGTGCCAGCAGTTATCCGCCGGGGGTTAGCAATCAGCCCCAGCATTTT.

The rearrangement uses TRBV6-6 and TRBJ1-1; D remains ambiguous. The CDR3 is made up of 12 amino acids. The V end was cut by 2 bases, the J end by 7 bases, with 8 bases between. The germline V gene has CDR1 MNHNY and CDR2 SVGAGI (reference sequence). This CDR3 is CASSYSAREAFF. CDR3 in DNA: TGTGCCAGCAGTTACAGCGCCCGTGAAGCTTTCTTT.

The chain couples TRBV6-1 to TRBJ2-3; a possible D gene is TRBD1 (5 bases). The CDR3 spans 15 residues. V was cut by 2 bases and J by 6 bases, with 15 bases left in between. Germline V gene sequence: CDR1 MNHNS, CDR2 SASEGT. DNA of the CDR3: TGTGCCAGCAGTGAACGGTACAGGAGCTCGGATACGCAGTATTTT. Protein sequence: CASSERYRSSDTQYF.

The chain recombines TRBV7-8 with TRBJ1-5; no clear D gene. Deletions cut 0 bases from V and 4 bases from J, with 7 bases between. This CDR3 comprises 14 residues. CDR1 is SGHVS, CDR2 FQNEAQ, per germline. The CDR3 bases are TGTGCCAGCAGCTTAGCGGCGGGGAATCAGCCCCAGCATTTT. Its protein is CASSLAAGNQPQHF.

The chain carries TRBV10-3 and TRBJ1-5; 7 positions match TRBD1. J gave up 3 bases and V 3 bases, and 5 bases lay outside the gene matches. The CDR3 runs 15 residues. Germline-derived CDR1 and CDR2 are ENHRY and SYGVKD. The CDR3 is CAISEADRPNQPQHF. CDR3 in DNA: TGTGCCATCAGTGAAGCGGACAGGCCCAATCAGCCCCAGCATTTT.

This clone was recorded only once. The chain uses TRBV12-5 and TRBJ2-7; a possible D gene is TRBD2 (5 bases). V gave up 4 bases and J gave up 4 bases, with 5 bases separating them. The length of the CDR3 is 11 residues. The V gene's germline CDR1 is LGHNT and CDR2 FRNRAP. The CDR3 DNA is TGTGCTAGTGGTTGGGAGTACGAGCAGTACTTC. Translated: CASGWEYEQYF. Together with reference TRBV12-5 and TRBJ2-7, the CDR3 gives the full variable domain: DARVTQTPRHKVTEMGQEVTMRCQPILGHNTVFWYRQTMMQGLELLAYFRNRAPLDDSGMPKDRFSAEMPDATLATLKIQPSEPRDSAVYFCASGWEYEQYFGPGTRLTVT.

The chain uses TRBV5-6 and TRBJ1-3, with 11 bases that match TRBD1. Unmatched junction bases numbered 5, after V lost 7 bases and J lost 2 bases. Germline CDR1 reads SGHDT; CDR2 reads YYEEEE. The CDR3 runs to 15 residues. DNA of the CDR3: TGTGCCAGCCTCGGACAGGGGGCGACTGGAAACACCATATATTTT. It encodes CASLGQGATGNTIYF.

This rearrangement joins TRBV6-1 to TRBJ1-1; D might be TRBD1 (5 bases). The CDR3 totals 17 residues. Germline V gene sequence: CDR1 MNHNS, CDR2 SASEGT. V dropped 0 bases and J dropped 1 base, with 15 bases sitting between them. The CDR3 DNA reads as TGTGCCAGCAGTGAAGCGTTACGACGCGGGGGGAACACTGAAGCTTTCTTT. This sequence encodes CASSEALRRGGNTEAFF.

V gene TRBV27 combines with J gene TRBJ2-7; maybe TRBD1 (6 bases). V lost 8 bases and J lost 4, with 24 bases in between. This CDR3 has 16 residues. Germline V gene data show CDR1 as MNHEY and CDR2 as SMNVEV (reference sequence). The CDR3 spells CASRTTGDSHTYEQYF. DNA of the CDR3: TGTGCCAGCCGAACGACAGGAGACTCGCATACTTACGAGCAGTACTTC.

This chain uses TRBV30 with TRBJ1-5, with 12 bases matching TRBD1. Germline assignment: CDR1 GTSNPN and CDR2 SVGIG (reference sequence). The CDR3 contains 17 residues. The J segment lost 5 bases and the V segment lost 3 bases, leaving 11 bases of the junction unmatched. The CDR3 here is CAWSHRRGQGAYQPQHF. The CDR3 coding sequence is TGTGCCTGGAGCCATCGGAGGGGACAGGGGGCCTATCAGCCCCAGCATTTT.

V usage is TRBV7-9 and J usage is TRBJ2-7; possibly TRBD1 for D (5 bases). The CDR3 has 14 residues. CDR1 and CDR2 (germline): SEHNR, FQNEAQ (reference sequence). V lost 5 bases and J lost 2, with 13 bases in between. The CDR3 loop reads CASSRSRGPYEQYF. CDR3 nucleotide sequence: TGTGCCAGCAGCCGGAGTAGGGGCCCCTACGAGCAGTACTTC.

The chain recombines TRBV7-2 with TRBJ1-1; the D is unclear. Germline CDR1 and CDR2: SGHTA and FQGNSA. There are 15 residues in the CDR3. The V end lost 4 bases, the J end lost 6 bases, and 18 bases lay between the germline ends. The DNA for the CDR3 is TGTGCCAGCAGCTACAGCGGTAGGGAGGCGGCTGAAGCTTTCTTT. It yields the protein CASSYSGREAAEAFF.

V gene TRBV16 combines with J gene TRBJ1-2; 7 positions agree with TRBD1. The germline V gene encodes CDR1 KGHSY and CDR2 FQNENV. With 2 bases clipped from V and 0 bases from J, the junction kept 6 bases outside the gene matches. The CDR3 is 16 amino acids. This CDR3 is CASSQKQGLSNYGYTF. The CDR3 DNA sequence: TGTGCCAGCAGCCAAAAACAGGGGCTCTCTAACTATGGCTACACCTTC.

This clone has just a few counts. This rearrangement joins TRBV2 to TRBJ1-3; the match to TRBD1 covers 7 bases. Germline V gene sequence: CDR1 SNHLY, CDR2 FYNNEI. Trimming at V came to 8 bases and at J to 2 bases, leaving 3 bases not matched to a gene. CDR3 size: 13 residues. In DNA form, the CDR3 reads TGTGCCAGCTGCCAGGGGGCTGGAAACACCATATATTTT. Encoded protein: CASCQGAGNTIYF.

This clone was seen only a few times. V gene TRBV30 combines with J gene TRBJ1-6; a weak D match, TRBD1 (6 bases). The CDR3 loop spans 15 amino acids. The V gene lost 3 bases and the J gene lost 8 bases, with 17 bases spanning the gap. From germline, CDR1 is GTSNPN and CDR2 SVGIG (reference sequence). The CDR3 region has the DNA TGTGCCTGGAGCCAACAGGGCTATCGGGATTCACCCCTCCACTTT. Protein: CAWSQQGYRDSPLHF.

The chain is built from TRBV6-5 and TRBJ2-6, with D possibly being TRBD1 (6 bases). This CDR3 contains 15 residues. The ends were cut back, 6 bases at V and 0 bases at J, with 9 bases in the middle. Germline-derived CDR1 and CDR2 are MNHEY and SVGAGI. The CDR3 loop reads CASRRTVSGANVLTF. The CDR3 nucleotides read TGTGCCAGCAGGAGGACAGTCTCTGGGGCCAACGTCCTGACTTTC.

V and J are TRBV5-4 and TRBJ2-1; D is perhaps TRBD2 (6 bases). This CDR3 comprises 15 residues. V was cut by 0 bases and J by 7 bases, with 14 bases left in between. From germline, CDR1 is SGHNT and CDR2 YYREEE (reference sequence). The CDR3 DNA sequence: TGTGCCAGCAGCTTGGTGTTCGGAGGGGAGAATGAGCAGTTCTTC. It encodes CASSLVFGGENEQFF.

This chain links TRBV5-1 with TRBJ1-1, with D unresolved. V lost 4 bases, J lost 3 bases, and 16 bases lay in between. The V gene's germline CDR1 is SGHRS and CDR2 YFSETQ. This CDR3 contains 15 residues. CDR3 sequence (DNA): TGCGCCAGCAGCCCCTTTTTTGTGAGGGACACTGAAGCTTTCTTT. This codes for CASSPFFVRDTEAFF.

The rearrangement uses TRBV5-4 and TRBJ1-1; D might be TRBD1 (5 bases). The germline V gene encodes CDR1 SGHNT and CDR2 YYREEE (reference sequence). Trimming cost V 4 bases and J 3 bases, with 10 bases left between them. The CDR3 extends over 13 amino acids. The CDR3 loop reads CASSLQGYTEAFF. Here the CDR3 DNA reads TGTGCCAGCAGCCTTCAGGGTTACACTGAAGCTTTCTTT.

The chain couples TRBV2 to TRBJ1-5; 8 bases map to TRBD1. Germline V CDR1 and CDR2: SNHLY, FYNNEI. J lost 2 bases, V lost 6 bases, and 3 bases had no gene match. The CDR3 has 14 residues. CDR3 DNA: TGTGCCAGCAGGGCGGACAGGGGCAATCAGCCCCAGCATTTT. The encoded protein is CASRADRGNQPQHF.

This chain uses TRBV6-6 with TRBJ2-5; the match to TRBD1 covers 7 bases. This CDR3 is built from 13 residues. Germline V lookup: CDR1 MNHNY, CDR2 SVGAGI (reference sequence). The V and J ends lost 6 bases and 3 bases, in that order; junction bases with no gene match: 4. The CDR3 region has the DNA TGTGCCAGCAGGAGGACAGGTGAAGAGACCCAGTACTTC. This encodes CASRRTGEETQYF.